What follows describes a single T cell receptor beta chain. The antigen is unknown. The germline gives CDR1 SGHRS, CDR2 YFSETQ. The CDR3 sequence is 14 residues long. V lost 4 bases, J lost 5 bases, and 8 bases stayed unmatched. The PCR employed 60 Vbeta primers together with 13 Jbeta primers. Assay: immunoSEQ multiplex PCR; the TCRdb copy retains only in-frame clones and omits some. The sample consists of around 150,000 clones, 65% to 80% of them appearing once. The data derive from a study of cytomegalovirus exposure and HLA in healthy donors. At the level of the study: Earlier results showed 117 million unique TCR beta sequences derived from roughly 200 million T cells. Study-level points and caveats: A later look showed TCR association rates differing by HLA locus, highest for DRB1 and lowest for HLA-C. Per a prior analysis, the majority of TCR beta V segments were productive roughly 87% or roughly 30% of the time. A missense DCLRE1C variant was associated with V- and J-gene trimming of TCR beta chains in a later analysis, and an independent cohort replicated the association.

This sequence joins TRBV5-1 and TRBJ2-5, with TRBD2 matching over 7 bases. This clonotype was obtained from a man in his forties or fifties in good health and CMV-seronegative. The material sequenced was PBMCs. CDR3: CASSPGGRGETQYF. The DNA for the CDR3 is TGCGCCAGCAGCCCGGGGGGACGAGGGGAGACCCAGTACTTC.